The T cell receptor (beta chain) described here comes from a study of blood T cell repertoires in COVID-19. Across the study: The United States, Italy and Spain were the sources of the acute and convalescent COVID-19 samples. T cells, B-cell-depleted T cells, or PBMCs provided the cDNA or gDNA that served as material.

This clone showed up just once. Authors' data handling: The assay estimated nucleated cells by amplifying reference gene primers. The assay was immunoSEQ multiplex PCR, and TCRdb's table has in-frame clones only and misses some. The DNA gave D and trimming, while V, J and clone size come from that table. The repertoire holds fewer than 200,000 clones, with roughly four fifths as singletons. Trimming left V 1 base short and J 1 base short, with 20 bases between. From germline, CDR1 is LGHNA and CDR2 YSLEER. The CDR3 runs to 18 residues. The chain is built from TRBV4-3 and TRBJ2-7; D possibly corresponds to TRBD2 (7 bases). The receptor was isolated from a man in his 70s with active or convalescent COVID-19. The sample was peripheral blood. CDR3 sequence: CASSQGGLAGVGSYEQYF. CDR3 sequence (DNA): TGCGCCAGCAGCCAAGGGGGGCTTGCGGGAGTGGGGTCCTACGAGCAGTACTTC.